This T cell receptor beta chain was sequenced for a study of blood T cell repertoires in COVID-19. Study-level information: Both acute and convalescent COVID-19 samples were obtained from the United States, Italy and Spain. T cells, B-cell-depleted T cells, or PBMCs provided the cDNA or gDNA that served as material.

As processed by the authors: Amplifying reference gene primers gave estimates of nucleated cell counts. The repertoire was sequenced with immunoSEQ multiplex PCR; TCRdb's copy has only in-frame clones and lacks some. V and J calls and clone size are given by that table; D and trimming were obtained from the DNA. The repertoire includes more than 80,000 clones, about four fifths of them detected once, and 11% to 15% sits in the top ten. V was clipped by 0 bases and J by 2 bases, with 8 bases between them. The CDR3 has 15 residues. CDR1 and CDR2 from the germline V gene are LGHDT and YNNKEL (reference sequence).

The sequence was obtained from a woman aged 55-69 years with acute or convalescent COVID-19. What was sequenced was peripheral blood. The V and J genes are TRBV3-1 (or the pseudogene TRBV3-2) and TRBJ1-3, with D hard to call. The DNA for the CDR3 is TGTGCCAGCAGCCAAGATCGCACAACTGGAAACACCATATATTTT. As protein: CASSQDRTTGNTIYF.